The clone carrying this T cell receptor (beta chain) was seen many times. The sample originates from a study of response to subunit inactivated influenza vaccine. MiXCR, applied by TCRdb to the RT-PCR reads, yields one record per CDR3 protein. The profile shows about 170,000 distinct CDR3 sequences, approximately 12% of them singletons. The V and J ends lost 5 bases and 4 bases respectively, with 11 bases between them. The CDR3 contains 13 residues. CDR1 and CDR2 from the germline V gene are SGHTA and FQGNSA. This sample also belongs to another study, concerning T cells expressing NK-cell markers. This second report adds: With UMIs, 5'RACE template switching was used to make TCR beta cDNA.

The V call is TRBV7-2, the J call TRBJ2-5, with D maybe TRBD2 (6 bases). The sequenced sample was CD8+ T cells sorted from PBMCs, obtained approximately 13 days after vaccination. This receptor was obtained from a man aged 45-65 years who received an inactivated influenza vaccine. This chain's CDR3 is CASSPREVETQYF. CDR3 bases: TGTGCCAGCAGCCCCAGGGAGGTAGAGACCCAGTACTTC.